Following are 17 T cell receptor beta chains from one sample sequenced in a study of shared clonotypes between healthy human individuals. This table comes from immunoSEQ multiplex PCR, and its TCRdb copy is limited to in-frame clones, with some not included. In the table there are 1.5 million to 1.9 million clones, 95% to 99% of which are singletons. The sequencing input was naive CD4+ T cells sorted from blood. The sample's subset: CD45RA+ positively selected. These receptors all stem from a man aged 25 to 40 in good health.

The rearrangement links TRBV18 to TRBJ2-3, with D uncertain. The CDR3 runs to 15 residues. The germline CDR1 and CDR2 sequences are KGHSH and LQKENI. The V end was cut by 3 bases, the J end by 0 bases, with 10 bases between. CDR3 residues: CASSPAAPSTDTQYF. The CDR3 region has the DNA TGTGCCAGCTCACCGGCGGCTCCTAGCACAGATACGCAGTATTTT.

Notes on this clone: The sample holds other DNA sequences that translate to the same CDR3. CDR3 region: CASSVEGEQFF. The CDR3 DNA reads as TGTGCCAGCAGCGTAGAGGGTGAGCAGTTCTTC. The chain combines TRBV9 with TRBJ2-1; no clear D gene. Germline CDR1 reads SGDLS; CDR2 reads YYNGEE. There are 11 residues in the CDR3. Trimming removed 0 bases at V and 9 bases at J, with 4 bases between.

This chain uses TRBV6-5 with TRBJ2-1; a weak D match, TRBD2 (5 bases). With 5 bases removed from V and 6 bases from J, the gap between germline ends came to 8 bases. The CDR3 totals 12 residues. CDR1 is MNHEY and CDR2 is SVGAGI in the germline V gene. The CDR3 region is CASSPGGNEQFF. In nucleotides, the CDR3 is TGTGCCAGCAGTCCCGGAGGCAATGAGCAGTTCTTC.

The chain joins TRBV19 to TRBJ1-4, with D uncertain. Trimming stripped 5 bases from V and 0 bases from J, with 10 bases between. The CDR3 contains 15 residues. Germline values: CDR1 LNHDA, CDR2 SQIVND (reference sequence). CDR3 in amino acids: CASSSRTATNEKLFF. CDR3 coding DNA: TGTGCCAGTAGTTCGCGGACTGCAACTAATGAAAAACTGTTTTTT.

This clone was seen once. The V gene is TRBV28, the J gene TRBJ1-1; the D is unclear. The V and J ends lost 3 bases and 5 bases respectively, with 10 bases between them. Per the germline V gene, CDR1 is MDHEN and CDR2 is SYDVKM. This CDR3 contains 13 residues. The CDR3 loop reads CASSFRELTEAFF. CDR3 in DNA: TGTGCCAGCAGTTTTCGGGAGTTAACTGAAGCTTTCTTT. The variable domain in full, completed from reference TRBV28 and TRBJ1-1, reads DVKVTQSSRYLVKRTGEKVFLECVQDMDHENMFWYRQDPGLGLRLIYFSYDVKMKEKGDIPEGYSVSREKKERFSLILESASTNQTSMYLCASSFRELTEAFFGQGTRLTVV.

The genes are TRBV28 and TRBJ2-7; 8 nucleotides line up with TRBD2. The CDR3 runs 14 residues. After removal of 7 bases from V and 7 bases from J, the junction contained 12 bases not matched to a gene. Germline V gene sequence: CDR1 MDHEN, CDR2 SYDVKM. The CDR3 here is CASIPSGSPKEQYF. The CDR3 nucleotides read TGTGCCAGCATTCCCAGCGGGAGTCCGAAAGAGCAGTACTTC. Variable domain in full (rest from reference TRBV28 and TRBJ2-7): DVKVTQSSRYLVKRTGEKVFLECVQDMDHENMFWYRQDPGLGLRLIYFSYDVKMKEKGDIPEGYSVSREKKERFSLILESASTNQTSMYLCASIPSGSPKEQYFGPGTRLTVT.

The sample holds one count of this clone. The rearrangement joins TRBV9 to TRBJ2-3; weak D call: TRBD1 (6 bases). Germline CDR1 is SGDLS and CDR2 is YYNGEE. The CDR3 is made up of 17 amino acids. Trimming left V 0 bases short and J 2 bases short, with 16 bases between. The CDR3 protein is CASSVAPTGSFTDTQYF. CDR3 coding DNA: TGTGCCAGCAGCGTAGCCCCCACAGGGTCCTTCACAGATACGCAGTATTTT.

The rearrangement uses TRBV7-9 and TRBJ1-2, with 7 nucleotides matching TRBD1. The V gene end was trimmed by 5 bases and the J gene end by 2 bases; junction bases not matched to a gene: 11. The CDR3 totals 16 residues. CDR1 and CDR2 from the germline V gene are SEHNR and FQNEAQ (reference sequence). The CDR3 DNA follows: TGTGCCAGCAGCCAATCGGGACAGAACATGAACTATGGCTACACCTTC. As protein: CASSQSGQNMNYGYTF.

The chain links TRBV27 to TRBJ1-1; TRBD1 might be the D (5 bases). CDR1 is MNHEY, CDR2 SMNVEV, per germline (reference sequence). Trimming stripped 6 bases from V and 2 bases from J, with 13 bases between. The CDR3 is made up of 14 amino acids. The CDR3 is CASRRAGTNTEAFF. The CDR3 coding sequence is TGTGCCAGCAGGCGAGCGGGGACCAACACTGAAGCTTTCTTT.

CDR3 sequence (DNA): TGCGCCAGCAGCCAAGACAGAGCTGGAAACACCATATATTTT. As protein: CASSQDRAGNTIYF. The chain carries TRBV5-1 and TRBJ1-3; D is perhaps TRBD1 (5 bases). Germline V gene lookup returns CDR1 SGHRS and CDR2 YFSETQ. The CDR3 covers 14 residues. The germline V and J ends were trimmed by 4 bases and 2 bases, with 10 bases remaining between them.

The chain combines TRBV4-1 with TRBJ1-2; tentative D call: TRBD1 (6 bases). With 3 bases removed from V and 3 bases from J, the gap between germline ends came to 20 bases. The CDR3 sequence is 17 residues long. In germline, CDR1 is MGHRA, CDR2 YSYEKL. Written as DNA, the CDR3 is TGCGCCAGCAGCCATCCTAAGGGGGGGTTTAAGGACTATGGCTACACCTTC. It specifies CASSHPKGGFKDYGYTF.

The gene calls are TRBV6-4 and TRBJ2-3, with TRBD1 matching 7 bases. CDR1 and CDR2 (germline): MRHNA, SNTAGT. The CDR3 loop spans 15 amino acids. J gave up 0 bases and V 6 bases, and 6 bases lay outside the gene matches. The CDR3, as DNA: TGTGCCAGCAGACGAGACAGGGCTAGCACAGATACGCAGTATTTT. It translates to CASRRDRASTDTQYF.

The chain recombines TRBV28 with TRBJ1-1; a possible D gene is TRBD1 (6 bases). This CDR3 is 10 amino acids long. Germline-derived CDR1 and CDR2 are MDHEN and SYDVKM. V was trimmed by 8 bases and J by 8 bases, leaving 9 bases between them. The CDR3 nucleotides are TGTGCCAGCGGCGACAGGGAAGCTTTCTTT. Encoded protein: CASGDREAFF.

The gene calls are TRBV5-5 and TRBJ2-3; D is possibly TRBD1 (6 bases). CDR1 is SGHKS, CDR2 YYEKEE, per germline (reference sequence). The CDR3 runs 18 residues. V dropped 0 bases and J dropped 0 bases, with 17 bases sitting between them. CDR3 amino acids: CASSLGTVRGTSTDTQYF. The CDR3, as DNA: TGTGCCAGCAGCTTGGGCACGGTCAGGGGAACTAGCACAGATACGCAGTATTTT.

The J gene is TRBJ2-5, the V gene TRBV29-1, with 7 positions matching TRBD2. Per germline, CDR1 SQVTM and CDR2 ANQGSEA. V lost 4 bases and J lost 4; bases outside the gene matches: 9. There are 14 residues in the CDR3. CDR3 nucleotide sequence: TGCAGCGTTGCTCTAGCGGTGAGGGGAGAGACCCAGTACTTC. Residues: CSVALAVRGETQYF.

This sequence joins TRBV9 and TRBJ2-1, with TRBD2 matching 12 bases. Germline trimming cut 2 bases from V and 10 bases from J; bases unmatched to any gene: 7. The germline CDR1 and CDR2 sequences are SGDLS and YYNGEE. The CDR3 length is 15 residues. The CDR3: CASSVRLAGVIEQFF. CDR3 nucleotide sequence: TGTGCCAGCAGCGTCCGACTAGCGGGAGTGATCGAGCAGTTCTTC.

V is TRBV6-1 and J is TRBJ2-1, with 12 bases lining up with TRBD2. Per the germline V gene, CDR1 is MNHNS and CDR2 is SASEGT. With 2 bases clipped from V and 1 base from J, the junction kept 12 bases outside the gene matches. This CDR3 contains 20 residues. The CDR3 region is CASSEKPTSGSFGSYNEQFF. CDR3 nucleotides: TGTGCCAGCAGTGAAAAACCGACTAGCGGGAGCTTTGGTTCCTACAATGAGCAGTTCTTC.